These T cell receptor beta chains were read from a single sample in a study of identifying expanded T cells in peripheral blood. The table came from immunoSEQ multiplex PCR; TCRdb's copy has only in-frame clones and leaves some out. The sample carries about 58,000 clones, about four fifths recorded once. Material: blood. Receptors originate from a person aged 18-70 years in good health. Both conserved end residues are trimmed from each CDR3. Fields, in order: J gene, V gene, CDR3 protein.

>TRBJ2-3|TRBV5-4
ASSFTSDGDTQY
>TRBJ1-2|TRBV7-9
ASSLGQNYGYT
>TRBJ2-7|TRBV7-9
ASSLWADEQY
>TRBJ2-3|TRBV6-1
ASSEDAGGPPDTQY
>TRBJ2-3|TRBV9
ASSPDTGADTQY
>TRBJ2-2|TRBV4-3
ASSQVKITSVKNTGELF
>TRBJ1-1|TRBV7-9
ASSAGGRNTEAF
>TRBJ1-6|TRBV2
AGSRQDNSPLH
>TRBJ1-5|TRBV30
AWSTQGRNQPQH
>TRBJ1-5|TRBV11-2
ASSLGFLGTQH
>TRBJ1-1|TRBV5-1
ASSPGGLREAF
>TRBJ2-2|TRBV6-1
ASTEGLRRTGELF
>TRBJ1-5|TRBV5-8
ASSHREDQPQH
>TRBJ1-3|TRBV18
ASSRSGSSGNTIY
>TRBJ1-1|TRBV20-1
SANLGRRTF
>TRBJ1-1|TRBV10-3
AISESFLPNTEAF
>TRBJ1-2|TRBV6-4
ASSRGLRGYGYT
>TRBJ1-2|TRBV5-4
ASSSGDRDLGGYT
>TRBJ2-5|TRBV29-1
SAPNGGQETQY
>TRBJ2-3|TRBV2
ASSARSALTDTQY
>TRBJ1-1|TRBV19
ASTLGQLNTEAF
>TRBJ1-2|TRBV7-2
ASSFTGTGNYGYT
>TRBJ1-4|TRBV5-1
ASSLTGSEKLF
>TRBJ1-2|TRBV28
ASSPTWVGTGPLGYT
>TRBJ2-5|TRBV2
ASSDDGARETQY
>TRBJ2-2|TRBV6-5
ASSTAGSRTGELF
>TRBJ2-3|TRBV5-4
ASSSGTSGRRTDTQY
>TRBJ1-2|TRBV5-1
ASSFDKTYGYT
>TRBJ1-3|TRBV30
AYVSRLSSGNTIY
>TRBJ2-5|TRBV12-5
ASGLQGLAGGHETQY
>TRBJ1-2|TRBV5-1
ASSLTGVDNYGYT
>TRBJ1-2|TRBV6-5
ASSFQGGANYGYT
>TRBJ2-3|TRBV5-1
ASREGTALSTDTQY
>TRBJ1-1|TRBV12-5
ASGLGWGAEAF
>TRBJ2-2|TRBV9
ASSARGPGELF
>TRBJ2-1|TRBV6-1
ASSEVKKWSGGGVNEQF
>TRBJ1-2|TRBV6-6
ATSEDYGYT
>TRBJ2-5|TRBV20-1
SAVSGAQY
>TRBJ2-7|TRBV5-1
ASSQRQVNYEQY
>TRBJ1-4|TRBV5-1
ASSAGSPATNEKLF